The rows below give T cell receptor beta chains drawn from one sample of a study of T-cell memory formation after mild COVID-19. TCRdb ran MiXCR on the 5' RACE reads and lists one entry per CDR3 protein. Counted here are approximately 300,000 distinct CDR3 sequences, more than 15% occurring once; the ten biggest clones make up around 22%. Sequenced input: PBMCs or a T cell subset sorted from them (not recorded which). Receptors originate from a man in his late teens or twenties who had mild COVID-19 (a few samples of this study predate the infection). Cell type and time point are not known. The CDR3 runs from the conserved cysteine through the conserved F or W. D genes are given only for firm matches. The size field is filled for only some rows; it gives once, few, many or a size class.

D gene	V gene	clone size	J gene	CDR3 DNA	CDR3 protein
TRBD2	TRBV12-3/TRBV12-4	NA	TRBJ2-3	TGTGCCAGCAGTCCCCGACTAGCGGGGCAGTATTTT	CASSPRLAGQYF
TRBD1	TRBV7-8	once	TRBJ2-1	TGTGCCAGCAGCTTAATGCCGGGACAGAAGTACAATGAGCAGTTCTTC	CASSLMPGQKYNEQFF
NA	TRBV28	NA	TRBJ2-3	TGTGCCATCGGAGCAGATACGCAGTATTTT	CAIGADTQYF
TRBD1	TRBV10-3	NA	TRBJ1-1	TGTGCCATCAGTGATGGTCCAGGGGGCATGAACACTGAAGCTTTCTTT	CAISDGPGGMNTEAFF
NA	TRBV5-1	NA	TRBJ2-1	TGCGCCAGCGGACTATCCTCGAATGAGCAGTTCTTC	CASGLSSNEQFF
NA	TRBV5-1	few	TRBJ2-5	TGCGCCAGCAGCTCGGGGACGGAGGGGGAGACCCAGTACTTC	CASSSGTEGETQYF
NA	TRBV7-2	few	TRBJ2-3	TGTGCCAGCAGCTTAGCGCAGGAGCCGGATACGCAGTATTTT	CASSLAQEPDTQYF
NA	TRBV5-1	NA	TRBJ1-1	TGCGCCAGCAGCTTGGCCCTGGCGGTGAACACTGAAGCTTTCTTT	CASSLALAVNTEAFF
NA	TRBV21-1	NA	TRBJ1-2	TGTGCCAGCAGCCCAGCATCAAGGACATGGGGTTTAGGTTATGGCTACACCTTC	CASSPASRTWGLGYGYTF
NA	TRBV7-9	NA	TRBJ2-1	TGTGCCAGCAGCTTTCTAGCGTCTCGGGCTGAGCAGTTCTTC	CASSFLASRAEQFF